Only a few counts were recorded for the clone carrying this T cell receptor (beta chain). Other DNA sequences within the sample encode an identical CDR3. Per the original methods: How many nucleated cells were present was estimated from reference gene primer amplification. Here immunoSEQ multiplex PCR was the method, and the copy in TCRdb shows in-frame clones only, minus some. The V and J calls and clone size come from that table; D and trimming were worked out from the DNA. The data contain a few hundred thousand clones, around 84% of them singletons. The germline V gene has CDR1 SGDLS and CDR2 YYNGEE. The V end was cut by 3 bases, the J end by 5 bases, with 14 bases between. The CDR3 is made up of 14 amino acids. This entry is derived from a study of blood T cell repertoires in COVID-19. Across the whole study: Samples came from the United States, Italy and Spain, spanning acute and convalescent COVID-19. Sample material is recorded as cDNA or gDNA derived from T cells, B-cell-depleted T cells, or PBMCs.

The rearrangement uses TRBV9 and TRBJ2-5, with TRBD2 as a possible D gene (5 bases). The sample consisted of PBMCs or T cells enriched from blood (not recorded which). This sequence originates from a woman in her thirties or forties with acute COVID-19. In DNA, the CDR3 is TGTGCCAGCAGCGGAAGATCGGGAAGGGAGACCCAGTACTTC. Protein product: CASSGRSGRETQYF.